The clone carrying this TCR beta chain came up many times. The data derive from a study of identical twins. TCRdb called the 5' RACE reads again in MiXCR, with one record for every CDR3 protein. The repertoire consists of 450,000 to 500,000 distinct CDR3 sequences, with 13% to 15% occurring once and the leading ten covering approximately 1%. The CDR3 has 13 residues. Trimming pared 0 bases from V and 11 bases from J, leaving 14 bases between. Germline loops: CDR1 DFQATT, CDR2 SNEGSKA (reference sequence). This sample was shared with a second study, whose subject was yellow fever vaccine responses in identical twins.

The chain recombines TRBV20-1 with TRBJ1-5, with D unresolved. Input material: CD4+ T cells sorted from blood. The source is a woman aged 18-29 years in good health. CDR3 DNA sequence: TGCAGTGCTAGAGAGCCCCCCCTTGGGGCCCAGCATTTT. This codes for CSAREPPLGAQHF.